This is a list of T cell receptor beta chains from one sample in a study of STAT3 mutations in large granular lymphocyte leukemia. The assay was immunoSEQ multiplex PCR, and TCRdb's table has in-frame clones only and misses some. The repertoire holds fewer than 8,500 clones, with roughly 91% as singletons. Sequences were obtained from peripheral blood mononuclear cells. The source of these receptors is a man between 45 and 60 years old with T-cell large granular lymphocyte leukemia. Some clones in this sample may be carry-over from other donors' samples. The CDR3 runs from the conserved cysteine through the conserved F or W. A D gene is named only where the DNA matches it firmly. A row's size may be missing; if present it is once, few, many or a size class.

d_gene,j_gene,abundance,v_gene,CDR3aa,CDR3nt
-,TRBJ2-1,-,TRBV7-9,CASSLAGRRGEQFF,TGTGCCAGCAGCTTAGCTGGAAGAAGGGGTGAGCAGTTCTTC
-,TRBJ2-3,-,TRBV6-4,CASSGTGTDTQYF,TGTGCCAGCAGTGGGACAGGCACAGATACGCAGTATTTT
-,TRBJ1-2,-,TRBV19,CASSGNYGYTF,TGTGCCAGTAGCGGGAACTATGGCTACACCTTC
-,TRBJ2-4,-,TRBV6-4,CASRDNAKNIQYF,TGTGCCAGCAGGGACAATGCCAAAAACATTCAGTACTTC
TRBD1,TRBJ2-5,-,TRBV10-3,CAISEGTGEETQYF,TGTGCCATCAGTGAGGGAACAGGGGAAGAGACCCAGTACTTC
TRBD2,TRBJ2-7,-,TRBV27,CASCPRGGVEQYF,TGTGCCAGCTGTCCCCGGGGGGGGGTCGAGCAGTACTTC
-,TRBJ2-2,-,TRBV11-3,CASSLEGGTTGELFF,TGTGCCAGCAGCTTAGAAGGGGGTACTACCGGGGAGCTGTTTTTT
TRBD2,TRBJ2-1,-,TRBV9,CASSVGAGGQNEQFF,TGTGCCAGCAGCGTAGGAGCGGGGGGGCAAAATGAGCAGTTCTTC
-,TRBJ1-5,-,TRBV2,CASRPDSNQPQHF,TGTGCCAGCAGGCCGGACAGTAATCAGCCCCAGCATTTT
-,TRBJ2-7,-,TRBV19,CASSPSVNSYEQYF,TGTGCCAGTAGCCCTAGCGTTAACTCCTACGAGCAGTACTTC
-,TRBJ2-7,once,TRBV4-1,CASSVRDFGETGPYEQYF,TGCGCCAGCAGCGTACGGGACTTCGGCGAAACGGGCCCCTACGAGCAGTACTTC
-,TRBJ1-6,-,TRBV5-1,CASSLGNSGLDSPLHF,TGCGCCAGCAGCTTAGGCAACAGCGGCCTCGATTCACCCCTCCACTTT
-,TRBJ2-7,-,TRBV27,CASSLFGASLQYF,TGTGCCAGCAGTTTATTTGGGGCCAGCCTGCAGTACTTC
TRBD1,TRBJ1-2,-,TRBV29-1,CSVDGTGGYGYTF,TGCAGCGTTGATGGGACAGGGGGATATGGCTACACCTTC
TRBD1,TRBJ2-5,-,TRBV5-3,CARSIWTGRRVQETQYF,TGTGCCAGAAGCATATGGACAGGGAGAAGGGTACAAGAGACCCAGTACTTC
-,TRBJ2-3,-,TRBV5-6,CASSLVGADTQYF,TGTGCCAGCAGCTTGGTGGGGGCAGATACGCAGTATTTT
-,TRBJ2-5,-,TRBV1,CTSNPPLLGGHQYF,TGCACCAGCAACCCACCCCTACTAGGCGGGCATCAGTACTTC
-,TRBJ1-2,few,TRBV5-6,CASSFGQSYGYTF,TGTGCCAGCAGCTTTGGACAGAGCTATGGCTACACCTTC
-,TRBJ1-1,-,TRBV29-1,CSGGTTEAFF,TGCAGCGGGGGCACCACTGAAGCTTTCTTT
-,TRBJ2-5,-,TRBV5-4,CASSTGTGETQYF,TGTGCCAGCAGCACCGGGACGGGTGAGACCCAGTACTTC
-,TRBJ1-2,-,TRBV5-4,CASSFGHYGYTF,TGTGCCAGCAGCTTTGGTCACTATGGCTACACCTTC
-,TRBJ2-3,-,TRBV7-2,CASSSRMGGSTDTQYF,TGTGCCAGCAGCAGCCGGATGGGCGGGAGCACAGATACGCAGTATTTT